Presented here are 22 T cell receptor beta chains from one specimen sequenced in a study of shared clonotypes between healthy human individuals. Sequencing used immunoSEQ multiplex PCR; TCRdb keeps in-frame clones, though not all of them. Of about 990,000 clones listed, approximately 80% are singletons. Material: memory CD4+ T cells from PBMCs. The subset was: CD45RA-negative fraction. Receptor source: a man between 18 and 29 years old in good health. Some clones in this sample may be carry-over from other donors' samples.

The chain joins TRBV10-3 to TRBJ2-5; possible D gene TRBD2, 5 bases. V was clipped by 9 bases and J by 2 bases, with 13 bases between them. Per the germline V gene, CDR1 is ENHRY and CDR2 is SYGVKD. The CDR3 extends over 13 amino acids. CDR3: CAMSGGRQETQYF. CDR3 nucleotide sequence: TGTGCCATGTCAGGCGGGCGGCAAGAGACCCAGTACTTC.

The gene calls are TRBV5-1 and TRBJ2-1; D is ambiguous. This CDR3 has 14 residues. V gave up 4 bases and J gave up 7 bases, with 15 bases separating them. Germline V CDR1 and CDR2: SGHRS, YFSETQ. CDR3 DNA sequence: TGCGCCAGCAGCCTCCTGATCGTGGGGAATGAGCAGTTCTTC. This translates into CASSLLIVGNEQFF.

This clone occurred a few times. This same CDR3 is encoded by further DNA sequences in the sample. The V call is TRBV27, the J call TRBJ1-5; 8 nucleotides agree with TRBD1. CDR3 length: 14 amino acids. Losses at the gene ends were 4 bases for V and 1 base for J; bases not matched to a gene: 0. CDR1 and CDR2 from the germline V gene are MNHEY and SMNVEV (reference sequence). Here the CDR3 reads CASSYRGSNQPQHF. In nucleotides, the CDR3 is TGTGCCAGCAGTTACAGGGGGAGCAATCAGCCCCAGCATTTT.

This clone was detected only once. The rearrangement joins TRBV19 to TRBJ1-5; D gene uncertain. This CDR3 region has 15 residues. Germline V gene sequence: CDR1 LNHDA, CDR2 SQIVND (reference sequence). V was shortened by 8 bases and J by 1 base, with 15 bases between the two germline ends. The CDR3 region has the DNA TGTGCCAGTGTACCCCCTGGCAGAAGCAATCAGCCCCAGCATTTT. Residues: CASVPPGRSNQPQHF. The full variable domain, rest sourced from reference TRBV19 and TRBJ1-5, is DGGITQSPKYLFRKEGQNVTLSCEQNLNHDAMYWYRQDPGQGLRLIYYSQIVNDFQKGDIAEGYSVSREKKESFPLTVTSAQKNPTAFYLCASVPPGRSNQPQHFGDGTRLSIL.

The V gene is TRBV7-6, the J gene TRBJ2-2, with D perhaps matching TRBD2 (7 bases). The CDR3 is 16 amino acids. Between the trimmed V and J ends, which lost 5 bases and 3 bases, there was a span of 16 bases. CDR1 and CDR2 from the germline V gene are SGHVS and FNYEAQ. The CDR3 region has the DNA TGTGCCAGCAGCGCCCTCGGGGGGCTAGACACCGGGGAGCTGTTTTTT. Residues: CASSALGGLDTGELFF.

The chain combines TRBV15 with TRBJ1-5, with 9 bases lining up with TRBD1. This CDR3 is built from 16 residues. Germline values: CDR1 LNHNV, CDR2 YYDKDF (reference sequence). V was clipped by 5 bases and J by 1 base; unmatched bases: 6. The CDR3 DNA follows: TGTGCCACCAGCCTTCGACAGGGGGTGAGCAATCAGCCCCAGCATTTT. Translating gives CATSLRQGVSNQPQHF.

The rearrangement links TRBV18 to TRBJ1-3; no clear D gene. The CDR3 is 15 residues long. V lost 0 bases and J lost 1, with 7 bases in between. Germline CDR1 and CDR2: KGHSH and LQKENI. Here the CDR3 reads CASSPPSGSGNTIYF. The CDR3 DNA is TGTGCCAGCTCACCACCGTCCGGGTCTGGAAACACCATATATTTT. Variable domain in full (rest from reference TRBV18 and TRBJ1-3): NAGVMQNPRHLVRRRGQEARLRCSPMKGHSHVYWYRQLPEEGLKFMVYLQKENIIDESGMPKERFSAEFPKEGPSILRIQQVVRGDSAAYFCASSPPSGSGNTIYFGEGSWLTVV.

V and J are TRBV5-1 and TRBJ1-4; 9 nucleotides match TRBD1. Germline values: CDR1 SGHRS, CDR2 YFSETQ. This CDR3 is built from 15 residues. Losses at the gene ends were 5 bases for V and 7 bases for J; bases not matched to a gene: 9. The CDR3: CASRETGGAVEKLFF. DNA for the CDR3: TGCGCCAGCAGGGAAACAGGGGGCGCCGTTGAAAAACTGTTTTTT.

This chain joins TRBV5-4 and TRBJ2-1; TRBD2 aligns across 9 bases. Losses at the gene ends were 4 bases for V and 7 bases for J; bases not matched to a gene: 6. The CDR3 extends over 14 amino acids. Looked up from germline, CDR1 is SGHNT and CDR2 is YYREEE (reference sequence). The DNA of the CDR3 is TGTGCCAGCAGCGAACAGCGGGGGGTGAATGAGCAGTTCTTC. Translating it yields CASSEQRGVNEQFF.

V is TRBV5-1 and J is TRBJ2-2; D is possibly TRBD1 (6 bases). The V end was cut by 7 bases, the J end by 1 base, with 11 bases between. The CDR3 loop spans 14 amino acids. Germline lookup yields CDR1 SGHRS and CDR2 YFSETQ. The CDR3 DNA sequence: TGCGCCAGCTTGGAGACAGGGAACACCGGGGAGCTGTTTTTT. This translates into CASLETGNTGELFF.

The chain couples TRBV9 to TRBJ1-1, with 10 positions matching TRBD1. Germline-derived CDR1 and CDR2 are SGDLS and YYNGEE. The CDR3 has 14 residues. The trim removed 0 bases at V and 9 bases at J, leaving 5 bases unmatched. CDR3 residues: CASSVGGDRGKAFF. The CDR3 coding sequence is TGTGCCAGCAGCGTAGGCGGGGACAGGGGTAAAGCTTTCTTT.

This CDR3 is CSAEIAGASTDTQYF. The CDR3 DNA reads as TGCAGCGCAGAAATAGCGGGAGCCTCCACAGATACGCAGTATTTT. J is TRBJ2-3 and V is TRBV29-1; 9 nucleotides align to TRBD2. The V segment lost 7 bases and the J segment 2 bases; nucleotides outside the gene matches: 10. CDR1 is SQVTM, CDR2 ANQGSEA, per germline. The CDR3 has 15 amino acids.

As regards this clone: A much larger clone lies a single base off, so this may be a read error. The sample carries other DNA sequences with the same CDR3. The chain employs TRBV30 and TRBJ1-5; D call uncertain. CDR1 and CDR2 from the germline V gene are GTSNPN and SVGIG (reference sequence). CDR3 length: 13 residues. The CDR3 DNA reads as TGCGCCTGGAGTCGGTCTCTCGGGCAGCCCCAGCATTTT. It codes for CAWSRSLGQPQHF. Full variable domain (missing parts from reference TRBV30 and TRBJ1-5): SQTIHQWPATLVQPVGSPLSLECTVEGTSNPNLYWYRQAAGRGLQLLFYSVGIGQISSEVPQNLSASRPQDRQFILSSKKLLLSDSGFYLCAWSRSLGQPQHFGDGTRLSIL.

The V call is TRBV2, the J call TRBJ1-1; D is ambiguous. Trimming removed 6 bases at V and 3 bases at J, with 14 bases between. From germline, CDR1 is SNHLY and CDR2 FYNNEI. CDR3 size: 14 residues. The CDR3, as DNA: TGTGCCAGCAGGACGACCGGGTCCGACACTGAAGCTTTCTTT. This translates into CASRTTGSDTEAFF.

In this sample, this clone turned up once. The chain is built from TRBV6-5 and TRBJ1-4; 9 positions match TRBD1. The CDR3 sequence is 15 residues long. From germline, CDR1 is MNHEY and CDR2 SVGAGI. J gave up 7 bases and V 4 bases, and 7 bases lay outside the gene matches. CDR3 region: CASSFWTGEVEKLFF. The CDR3 bases are TGTGCCAGCAGTTTCTGGACAGGGGAGGTTGAAAAACTGTTTTTT.

The chain employs TRBV14 and TRBJ1-1; possible D gene TRBD1, 5 bases. Looked up from germline, CDR1 is SGHDN and CDR2 is FVKESK. The CDR3 has 14 amino acids. Trimming stripped 1 base from V and 3 bases from J, with 9 bases between. DNA for the CDR3: TGTGCCAGCAGCCAAGCAGGGTGGTACACTGAAGCTTTCTTT. Its protein is CASSQAGWYTEAFF.

V gene TRBV6-4 combines with J gene TRBJ2-1; TRBD2 agrees at 7 bases. The V segment lost 0 bases and the J segment 8 bases; nucleotides outside the gene matches: 7. Germline V gives CDR1 MRHNA, CDR2 SNTAGT. CDR3 length: 15 amino acids. The CDR3 loop is CASSDSKRGGDEQFF. CDR3 coding DNA: TGTGCCAGCAGTGACTCGAAGCGGGGTGGCGATGAGCAGTTCTTC.

A note on this clone: The sample has other DNA sequences that encode this CDR3 too. This chain uses TRBV18 with TRBJ1-1, with D unresolved. The germline V and J ends were trimmed by 3 bases and 1 base, with 15 bases remaining between them. The CDR3 covers 16 residues. The germline CDR1 and CDR2 sequences are KGHSH and LQKENI. CDR3 sequence: CASSPPGGRGNTEAFF. The CDR3 region has the DNA TGTGCCAGCTCACCGCCCGGCGGGCGCGGGAACACTGAAGCTTTCTTT.

This sequence joins TRBV5-6 and TRBJ2-5; D gene unclear. The CDR3 sequence is 14 residues long. Germline CDR1 and CDR2: SGHDT and YYEEEE. Trimming removed 4 bases at V and 5 bases at J, with 15 bases between. The DNA for the CDR3 is TGTGCCAGCAGCCAACGGACCCCCAGGGAGACCCAGTACTTC. It specifies CASSQRTPRETQYF.

This clone was recorded at least ten times. The rearrangement uses TRBV2 and TRBJ1-5; D remains ambiguous. The germline CDR1 and CDR2 sequences are SNHLY and FYNNEI. The CDR3 loop spans 14 amino acids. Trimming left V 2 bases short and J 5 bases short, with 10 bases between. The CDR3 DNA sequence: TGTGCCAGCAGTGAATCAGTTCTCTATCAGCCCCAGCATTTT. It yields the protein CASSESVLYQPQHF.

This clone was detected once. The chain joins TRBV5-8 to TRBJ2-5; the D gene is possibly TRBD2 (6 bases). Trimming took 0 bases from V and 5 from J, leaving 11 bases between them. From germline, CDR1 is SGHTS and CDR2 YDEGEE. This CDR3 comprises 14 residues. Here the CDR3 DNA reads TGTGCCAGCAGCTTGGCGGGAGCGAGGGAGACCCAGTACTTC. Its protein is CASSLAGARETQYF.

In the case of this clone: One end of the junction does not line up with germline, which may come from a read error. This specimen includes other DNA sequences encoding the same CDR3. The chain combines TRBV27 with TRBJ2-7; 9 nucleotides align to TRBD1. Germline values: CDR1 MNHEY, CDR2 SMNVEV (reference sequence). The CDR3 runs 15 residues. In DNA, the CDR3 is TGTGCTAGCAGTTTATGGGACAGGGTCAACTACGAGCAGTACTTC. Its translation: CASSLWDRVNYEQYF.